These T cell receptor beta chains were read from a single sample in a study of blood T cell repertoires in COVID-19. Measured with immunoSEQ multiplex PCR; TCRdb has only the in-frame clones, and not every one. The data contain 150,000 to 200,000 clones, roughly 81% of them singletons. The source material was peripheral blood. The receptors were gathered from a middle-aged man who had recovered from COVID-19. Each CDR3 is given with its conserved first and last residue. Fields, in order: V gene, D gene, J gene, clone size, CDR3 protein, CDR3 DNA. The D gene is left open where the match is weak. Clone size, where shown, is once, few, many, or a class for clones that have expanded.

>TRBV4-3|-|TRBJ2-1|-
CASSPLVNNEQFF
TGCGCCAGCAGCCCTCTAGTAAACAATGAGCAGTTCTTC
>TRBV7-9|-|TRBJ1-1|-
CASSLVEGTEAFF
TGTGCCAGCAGCTTAGTAGAGGGCACTGAAGCTTTCTTT
>TRBV21-1|-|TRBJ2-3|-
CASSKAGVPRDTQYF
TGTGCCAGCAGCAAAGCCGGGGTCCCACGAGATACGCAGTATTTT
>TRBV6-1|-|TRBJ2-1|-
CASSEWEWQFDNEQFF
TGTGCCAGCAGTGAATGGGAGTGGCAATTTGACAATGAGCAGTTCTTC
>TRBV4-2|TRBD1|TRBJ1-6|once
CASSQDEGGINNSPLHF
TGTGCCAGCAGCCAAGACGAAGGGGGCATCAATAATTCACCCCTCCACTTT
>TRBV27|TRBD1|TRBJ2-7|-
CASSLSDRADEQYF
TGTGCCAGCAGTTTATCCGACAGGGCTGACGAGCAGTACTTC
>TRBV28|-|TRBJ1-1|-
CASNRRGGNTEAFF
TGTGCCAGCAACCGTAGGGGGGGGAACACTGAAGCTTTCTTT
>TRBV6-5|-|TRBJ1-1|-
CASSTQGEAFF
TGTGCCAGTTCGACTCAGGGTGAAGCTTTCTTT
>TRBV7-9|-|TRBJ1-4|-
CASSLEVQTNEKLFF
TGTGCCAGCAGCTTAGAGGTACAGACGAATGAAAAACTGTTTTTT
>TRBV27|-|TRBJ2-6|-
CASSLPPRSGANVLTF
TGTGCCAGCAGTTTACCCCCCCGCTCTGGGGCCAACGTCCTGACTTTC
>TRBV30|TRBD2|TRBJ2-5|-
CAWRGTSGPCRETQYF
TGTGCCTGGAGGGGGACTAGCGGGCCCTGCAGAGAGACCCAGTACTTC
>TRBV11-2|TRBD2|TRBJ2-5|-
CASSLVLAGGETQYF
TGTGCCAGCAGCTTAGTCCTAGCGGGGGGGGAGACCCAGTACTTC
>TRBV11-2|-|TRBJ1-2|-
CASSKSPQGSYGYTF
TGTGCCAGCAGCAAGAGCCCCCAGGGAAGCTATGGCTACACCTTC
>TRBV6-1|-|TRBJ2-5|-
CASSARGSPLAETQYF
TGTGCCAGCAGTGCTAGAGGGTCTCCCCTGGCGGAGACCCAGTACTTC
>TRBV13|-|TRBJ2-7|-
CASSITKNAGRREEPRDFSYEQYF
TGTGCCAGCAGCATAACAAAGAATGCGGGGCGGCGCGAGGAACCCCGGGACTTCTCCTACGAGCAGTACTTC
>TRBV4-2|-|TRBJ2-1|few
CASSQEPRQPEYEQFF
TGTGCCAGCAGCCAAGAACCGAGACAGCCCGAGTATGAGCAGTTCTTC
>TRBV24-1|-|TRBJ2-3|-
CATSVSSTDTQYF
TGTGCCACCAGTGTGTCTAGCACAGATACGCAGTATTTT
>TRBV5-1|-|TRBJ2-1|-
CASSLTGESYNEQFF
TGCGCCAGCAGCTTAACGGGAGAGTCCTACAATGAGCAGTTCTTC
>TRBV5-4|TRBD2|TRBJ2-3|-
CASSGKGTSGDTDTQYF
TGTGCCAGCAGCGGGAAGGGGACTAGCGGGGACACAGATACGCAGTATTTT
>TRBV2|-|TRBJ1-3|-
CASSEVVSYSSGNTIYF
TGTGCCAGCAGTGAAGTAGTTTCCTACAGCTCTGGAAACACCATATATTTT
>TRBV2|TRBD2|TRBJ2-1|-
CASSPPGLAGPSYNEQFF
TGTGCCAGCAGTCCTCCGGGACTAGCGGGACCATCCTACAATGAGCAGTTCTTC
>TRBV9|-|TRBJ1-6|-
CASSVGGGGSPLHF
TGTGCCAGCAGCGTAGGCGGAGGTGGGTCACCCCTCCACTTT
>TRBV6-5|-|TRBJ1-2|-
CASSSQWGYSGYTF
TGTGCCAGCAGTTCCCAATGGGGCTATTCTGGCTACACCTTC